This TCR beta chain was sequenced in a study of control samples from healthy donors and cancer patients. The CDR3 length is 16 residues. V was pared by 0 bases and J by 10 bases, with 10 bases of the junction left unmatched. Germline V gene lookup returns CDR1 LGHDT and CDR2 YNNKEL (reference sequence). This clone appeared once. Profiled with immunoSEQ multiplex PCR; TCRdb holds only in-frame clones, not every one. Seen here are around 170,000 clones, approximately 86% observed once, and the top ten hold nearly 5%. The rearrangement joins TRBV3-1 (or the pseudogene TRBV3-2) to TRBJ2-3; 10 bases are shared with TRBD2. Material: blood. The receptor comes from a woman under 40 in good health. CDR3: CASSQDGQRGGLPQYF. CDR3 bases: TGTGCCAGCAGCCAAGACGGCCAGCGGGGGGGCTTGCCGCAGTATTTT.